The 16 T cell receptor beta chains below all came from one sample that was sequenced in a study of metastatic and nonmetastatic thyroid tumors. TCRdb used MiXCR to call clones anew from the PCR reads. The top ten hold about 23% of the sample, which has 30,000 to 40,000 clones, 35% to 45% seen once. Thyroid surgery took place with no prior treatment in any patient. What was sequenced was tumor tissue. Every receptor here comes from a female donor with papillary thyroid cancer or a benign thyroid nodule (not recorded which). Some clones in this sample may be carry-over from other donors' samples.

V is TRBV28 and J is TRBJ2-7; 7 nucleotides match TRBD1. J gave up 4 bases and V 6 bases, and 6 bases lay outside the gene matches. CDR1 MDHEN and CDR2 SYDVKM come from the germline V gene. The CDR3 length is 13 residues. The CDR3 nucleotides are TGTGCCAGCAGCCGTCCGGGACAGTACGAGCAGTACTTC. This encodes CASSRPGQYEQYF.

Points on this clone: One junction end disagrees with the germline gene, perhaps due to a read error. The chain employs TRBV20-1 and TRBJ1-4, with a tentative D call TRBD1 (5 bases). Germline V gene sequence: CDR1 DFQATT, CDR2 SNEGSKA (reference sequence). This CDR3 region has 18 residues. In DNA form, the CDR3 reads TGCAGTGCTAGGCACGGCAGGGAAAATTTTGCAACTAATGAAAAACTGTGTTTT. Protein sequence: CSARHGRENFATNEKLCF.

J is TRBJ1-1 and V is TRBV30; the D gene is possibly TRBD1 (5 bases). The CDR3 covers 12 residues. The germline CDR1 and CDR2 sequences are GTSNPN and SVGIG (reference sequence). Trimming took off 4 bases at V and 11 bases at J, with 17 bases between the two ends. The CDR3 nucleotides are TGTGCCTGGACCGGAACAGGAAAGGGGGCTTTCTTT. Its translation is CAWTGTGKGAFF.

This clone was seen a few times. The J gene is TRBJ1-2, the V gene TRBV6-2 or TRBV6-3; 12 bases map to TRBD1. The germline V gene encodes CDR1 MNHEY and CDR2 SVGEGT. This CDR3 has 15 amino acids. The V segment lost 4 bases and the J segment 2 bases; nucleotides outside the gene matches: 2. CDR3 in amino acids: CASSWDRGRNYGYTF. Written as DNA, the CDR3 is TGTGCCAGCAGTTGGGACAGGGGGCGAAACTATGGCTACACCTTC.

The chain carries TRBV20-1 and TRBJ1-6; TRBD1 aligns across 8 bases. The V and J ends lost 6 bases and 6 bases, in that order; junction bases with no gene match: 7. CDR1 is DFQATT and CDR2 is SNEGSKA in the germline V gene (reference sequence). The CDR3 extends over 14 amino acids. CDR3 region: CSAKQGGGNSPLHF. In DNA, the CDR3 is TGCAGTGCCAAACAGGGGGGAGGTAATTCACCCCTCCACTTT.

There are a few counts of this clone. The rearrangement links TRBV2 to TRBJ1-1; D remains ambiguous. The V end lost 1 base, the J end lost 3 bases, and 12 bases lay between the germline ends. The germline V gene encodes CDR1 SNHLY and CDR2 FYNNEI. CDR3 length: 15 amino acids. The CDR3 DNA reads as TGTGCCAGCAGTGAAGGGGAAGGGATGGACACTGAAGCTTTCTTT. It translates to CASSEGEGMDTEAFF. Variable domain in full (rest from reference TRBV2 and TRBJ1-1): EPEVTQTPSHQVTQMGQEVILRCVPISNHLYFYWYRQILGQKVEFLVSFYNNEISEKSEIFDDQFSVERPDGSNFTLKIRSTKLEDSAMYFCASSEGEGMDTEAFFGQGTRLTVV.

This clone was seen a handful of times. CDR3 amino acids: CASSSTAGGQSYNEQFF. The CDR3, as DNA: TGTGCCAGCAGTTCCACAGCAGGGGGCCAGTCCTACAATGAGCAGTTCTTC. This chain uses TRBV28 with TRBJ2-1, with 8 bases that match TRBD1. V lost 4 bases to trimming and J lost 1 base; unmatched junction nucleotides: 9. The CDR3 is 17 residues long. The germline V gene has CDR1 MDHEN and CDR2 SYDVKM. Full variable domain (remainder filled in from reference TRBV28 and TRBJ2-1): DVKVTQSSRYLVKRTGEKVFLECVQDMDHENMFWYRQDPGLGLRLIYFSYDVKMKEKGDIPEGYSVSREKKERFSLILESASTNQTSMYLCASSSTAGGQSYNEQFFGPGTRLTVL.

V usage is TRBV12-3 or TRBV12-4 and J usage is TRBJ1-2, with D possibly TRBD1 on 5 matching bases. The CDR3 is 13 residues long. Trimming took off 6 bases at V and 6 bases at J, with 14 bases between the two ends. In DNA form, the CDR3 reads TGTGCCAGCAGCAGGACACTCGGGGATGGCTACACCTTC. It translates to CASSRTLGDGYTF.

This clone was seen only a few times. The genes are TRBV6-1 and TRBJ2-1, with 10 bases lining up with TRBD2. J lost 6 bases, V lost 2 bases, and 4 bases had no gene match. CDR3 size: 15 residues. From germline, CDR1 is MNHNS and CDR2 SASEGT. CDR3 loop: CASSEPASGSNEQFF. Written as DNA, the CDR3 is TGTGCCAGCAGTGAACCGGCTAGCGGGAGCAATGAGCAGTTCTTC.

The chain joins TRBV7-2 to TRBJ2-1, with 8 bases fitting TRBD2. After removal of 4 bases from V and 6 bases from J, the junction contained 5 bases not matched to a gene. The germline CDR1 and CDR2 sequences are SGHTA and FQGNSA. There are 14 residues in the CDR3. CDR3 protein: CASSSAGAGNEQFF. The CDR3 region has the DNA TGTGCCAGCAGCTCAGCGGGAGCGGGCAATGAGCAGTTCTTC. Supplemented by reference TRBV7-2 and TRBJ2-1, the full variable domain reads GAGVSQSPSNKVTEKGKDVELRCDPISGHTALYWYRQSLGQGLEFLIYFQGNSAPDKSGLPSDRFSAERTGGSVSTLTIQRTQQEDSAVYLCASSSAGAGNEQFFGPGTRLTVL.

The chain combines TRBV28 with TRBJ2-1; no clear D gene. With 4 bases removed from V and 7 bases from J, the gap between germline ends came to 8 bases. This CDR3 is built from 12 residues. Germline CDR1 is MDHEN and CDR2 is SYDVKM. CDR3 amino acids: CASSSIMNEQFF. CDR3 DNA sequence: TGTGCCAGCAGTTCAATCATGAATGAGCAGTTCTTC.

The sample holds a few counts of this clone. The J gene is TRBJ2-7, the V gene TRBV10-3; D is perhaps TRBD1 (6 bases). The V gene's germline CDR1 is ENHRY and CDR2 SYGVKD. CDR3 length equals 14 residues. Deletions cut 6 bases from V and 3 bases from J, with 15 bases between. The CDR3 loop reads CAISAGTRIYEQYF. CDR3 DNA: TGTGCCATCAGCGCCGGGACACGGATCTACGAGCAGTACTTC.

About this clone itself: The CDR3 does not close with the conserved phenylalanine or tryptophan, likely indicating a read error. This rearrangement joins TRBV20-1 to TRBJ2-1; 9 bases align to TRBD2. CDR1 and CDR2 (germline): DFQATT, SNEGSKA (reference sequence). CDR3 length: 15 amino acids. V lost 3 bases to trimming and J lost 10 bases; unmatched junction nucleotides: 13. The CDR3 protein is CSARVLAGLRGEQFL. CDR3 DNA: TGCAGTGCTAGGGTACTAGCGGGCCTGAGGGGAGAGCAGTTCCTC.

The rearrangement joins TRBV19 to TRBJ1-2; D is perhaps TRBD1 (5 bases). V was clipped by 4 bases and J by 3 bases, with 21 bases between them. The CDR3 loop spans 17 amino acids. The germline gives CDR1 LNHDA, CDR2 SQIVND (reference sequence). Written as DNA, the CDR3 is TGTGCCAGTAGTACTCAGGACATCACCCGAAAGGACTATGGCTACACCTTC. Translation: CASSTQDITRKDYGYTF.

The chain couples TRBV18 to TRBJ1-1; perhaps TRBD1 as D (6 bases). V gave up 4 bases and J gave up 3 bases, with 15 bases separating them. The CDR3 length is 15 residues. The V gene's germline CDR1 is KGHSH and CDR2 LQKENI. This chain's CDR3 is CASSLGHPRDTEAFF. For the CDR3, the DNA is TGTGCCAGCTCACTGGGACACCCAAGGGACACTGAAGCTTTCTTT.

This clone was detected a few times. The J gene is TRBJ1-6, the V gene TRBV6-1, with D hard to call. The V gene's germline CDR1 is MNHNS and CDR2 SASEGT. CDR3 length: 14 residues. Between the trimmed V and J ends, which lost 4 bases and 1 base, there was a span of 5 bases. This chain's CDR3 is CASSAISYNSPLHF. The CDR3 DNA follows: TGTGCCAGCAGTGCTATATCCTATAATTCACCCCTCCACTTT.